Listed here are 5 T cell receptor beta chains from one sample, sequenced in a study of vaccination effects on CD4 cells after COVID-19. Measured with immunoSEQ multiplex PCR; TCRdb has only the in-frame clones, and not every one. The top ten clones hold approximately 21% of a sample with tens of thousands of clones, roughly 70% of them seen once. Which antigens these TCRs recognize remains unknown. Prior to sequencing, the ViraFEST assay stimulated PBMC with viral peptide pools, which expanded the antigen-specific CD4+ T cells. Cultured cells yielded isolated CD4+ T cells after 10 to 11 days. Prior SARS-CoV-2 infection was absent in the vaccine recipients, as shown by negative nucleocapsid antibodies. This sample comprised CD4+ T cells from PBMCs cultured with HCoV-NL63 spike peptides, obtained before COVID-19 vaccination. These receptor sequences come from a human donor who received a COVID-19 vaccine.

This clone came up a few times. The CDR3 nucleotides are TGTGCCAGCAGCCTTACTAGCGGGGGCCACAATGAGCAGTTCTTC. This codes for CASSLTSGGHNEQFF. The V call is TRBV5-4, the J call TRBJ2-1, with TRBD2 matching 11 bases. Germline assignment: CDR1 SGHNT and CDR2 YYREEE (reference sequence). The length of the CDR3 is 15 residues. The J segment lost 5 bases and the V segment lost 4 bases, leaving 5 bases of the junction unmatched.

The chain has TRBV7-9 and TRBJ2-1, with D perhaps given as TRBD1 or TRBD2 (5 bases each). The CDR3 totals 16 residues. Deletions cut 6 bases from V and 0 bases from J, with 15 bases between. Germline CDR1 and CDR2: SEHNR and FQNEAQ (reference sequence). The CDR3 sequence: CASSHFGASSYNEQFF. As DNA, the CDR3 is TGTGCCAGCAGTCATTTCGGGGCATCCTCCTACAATGAGCAGTTCTTC.

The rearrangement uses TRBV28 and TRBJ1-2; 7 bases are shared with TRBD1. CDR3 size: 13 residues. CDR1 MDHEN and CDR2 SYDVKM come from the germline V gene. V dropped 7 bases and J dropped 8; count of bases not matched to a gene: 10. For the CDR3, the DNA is TGTGCCAGCACCTTAAGGCAGGGGGAAGGCTACACCTTC. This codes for CASTLRQGEGYTF.

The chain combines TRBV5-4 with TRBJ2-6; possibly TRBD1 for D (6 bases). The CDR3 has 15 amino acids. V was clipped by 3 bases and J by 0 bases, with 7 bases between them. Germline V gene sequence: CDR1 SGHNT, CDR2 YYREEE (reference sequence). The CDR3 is CASSSQGSGANVLTF. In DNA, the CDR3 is TGTGCCAGCAGCTCACAGGGCTCTGGGGCCAACGTCCTGACTTTC. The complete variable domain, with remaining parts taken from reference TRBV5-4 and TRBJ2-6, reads ETGVTQSPTHLIKTRGQQVTLRCSSQSGHNTVSWYQQALGQGPQFIFQYYREEENGRGNFPPRFSGLQFPNYSSELNVNALELDDSALYLCASSSQGSGANVLTFGAGSRLTVL.

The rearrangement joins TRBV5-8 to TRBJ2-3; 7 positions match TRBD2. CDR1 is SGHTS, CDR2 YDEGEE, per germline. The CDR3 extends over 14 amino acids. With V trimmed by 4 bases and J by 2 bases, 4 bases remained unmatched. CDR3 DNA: TGTGCCAGCAGCCCGGGACTACCCACAGATACGCAGTATTTT. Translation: CASSPGLPTDTQYF.